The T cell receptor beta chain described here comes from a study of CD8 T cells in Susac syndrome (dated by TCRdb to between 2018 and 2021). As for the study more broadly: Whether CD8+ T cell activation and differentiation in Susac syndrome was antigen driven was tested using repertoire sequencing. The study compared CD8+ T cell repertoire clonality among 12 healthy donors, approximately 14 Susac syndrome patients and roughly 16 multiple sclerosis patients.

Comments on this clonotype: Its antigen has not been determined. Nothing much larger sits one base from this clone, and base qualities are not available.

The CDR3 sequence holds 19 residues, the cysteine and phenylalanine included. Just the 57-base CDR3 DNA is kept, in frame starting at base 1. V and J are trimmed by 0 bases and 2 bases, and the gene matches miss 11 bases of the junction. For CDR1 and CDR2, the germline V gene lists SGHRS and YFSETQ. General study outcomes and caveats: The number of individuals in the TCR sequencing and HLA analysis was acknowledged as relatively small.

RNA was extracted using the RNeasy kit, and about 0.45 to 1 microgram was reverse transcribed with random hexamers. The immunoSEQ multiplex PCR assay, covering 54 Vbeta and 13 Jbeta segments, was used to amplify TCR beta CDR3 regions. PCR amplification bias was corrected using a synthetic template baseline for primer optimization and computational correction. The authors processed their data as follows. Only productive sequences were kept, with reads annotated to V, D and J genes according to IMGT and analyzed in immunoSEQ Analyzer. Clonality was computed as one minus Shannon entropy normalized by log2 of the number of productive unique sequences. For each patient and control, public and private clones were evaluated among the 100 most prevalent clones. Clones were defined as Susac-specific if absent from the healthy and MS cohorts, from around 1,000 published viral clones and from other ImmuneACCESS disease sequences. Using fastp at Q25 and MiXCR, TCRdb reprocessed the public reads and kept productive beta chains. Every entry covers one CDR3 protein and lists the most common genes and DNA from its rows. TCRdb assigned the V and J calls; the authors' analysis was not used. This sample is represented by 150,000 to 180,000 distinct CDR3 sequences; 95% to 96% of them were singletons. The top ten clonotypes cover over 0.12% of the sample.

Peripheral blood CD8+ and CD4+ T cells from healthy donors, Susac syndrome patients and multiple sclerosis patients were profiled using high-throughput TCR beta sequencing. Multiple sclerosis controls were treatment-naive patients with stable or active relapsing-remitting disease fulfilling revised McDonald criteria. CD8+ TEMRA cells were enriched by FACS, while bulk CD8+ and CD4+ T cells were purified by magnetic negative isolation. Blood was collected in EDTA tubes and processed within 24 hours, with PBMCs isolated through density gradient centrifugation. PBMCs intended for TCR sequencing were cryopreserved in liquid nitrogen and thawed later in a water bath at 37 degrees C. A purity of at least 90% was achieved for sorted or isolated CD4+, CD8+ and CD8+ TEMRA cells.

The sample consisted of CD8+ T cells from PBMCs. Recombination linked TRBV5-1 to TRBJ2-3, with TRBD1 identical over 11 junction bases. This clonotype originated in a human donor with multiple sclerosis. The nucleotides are TGCGCCAGCAGCTTGGACATCTCCAGGACAGGGGGCTCCACAGATACGCAGTATTTT. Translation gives CASSLDISRTGGSTDTQYF. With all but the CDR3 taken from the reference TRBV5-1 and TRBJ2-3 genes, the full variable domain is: KAGVTQTPRYLIKTRGQQVTLSCSPISGHRSVSWYQQTPGQGLQFLFEYFSETQRNKGNFPGRFSGRQFSNSRSEMNVSTLELGDSALYLCASSLDISRTGGSTDTQYFGPGTRLTVL.